The clone carrying this T cell receptor (beta chain) was seen many times. Its antigen is still unknown. In TCRdb, the RACE reads were re-called with MiXCR into one record per CDR3 protein. The profile covers around 350,000 distinct CDR3 sequences, with about 5.4% appearing a single time and about 8.2% taken by the ten largest. These data belong to a study of human T cells and chemical hapten exposure. In germline, CDR1 is SGDLS, CDR2 YYNGEE. V was shortened by 0 bases and J by 1 base, with 4 bases between the two germline ends. This CDR3 is 14 amino acids long. Time point denoted: pre-sensitization, week 0. Treatment given: therapeutic diphenylcyclopropenone sensitization with weekly scalp DPC. Participating donors were patients with alopecia, aged 18 to 70 years, considered appropriate candidates for DPC. Unfractionated whole blood was the source from which total RNA was extracted. Notes on the study in general: Patch test scores rose with PT1 expanded TCR counts, a positive correlation. Once DPC sensitization occurred, TCRs above 1 in 1000 frequency showed no change.

This chain uses TRBV9 with TRBJ2-2; D remains unclear. The sample was whole blood, taken in connection with sensitization to the hapten diphenylcyclopropenone (DPC). This clonotype originated in a woman aged 18 to 35 with alopecia areata. Some clones in this sample may be carry-over from other donors' samples. In nucleotides, the CDR3 is TGTGCCAGCAGCGTAGTTCTGAACACCGGGGAGCTGTTTTTT. Its protein is CASSVVLNTGELFF.